This TCR beta chain is from a study of blood T cell repertoires in COVID-19. In this sample, this clone turned up once. The CDR3 is 17 residues long. Per germline, CDR1 KGHDR and CDR2 SFDVKD. V was clipped by 0 bases and J by 4 bases; unmatched bases: 7. Original methodology: How many nucleated cells were present was estimated from reference gene primer amplification. Profiling relied on immunoSEQ multiplex PCR, and the TCRdb table lists in-frame clones only, not all of them. V, J and clone size derive from that table, while D and trimming were established from the DNA sequence. The data show around 89,000 clones, 88% seen once.

The gene calls are TRBV24-1 and TRBJ2-3; TRBD2 matches at 9 bases. The receptor's source is a man in his sixties with acute or convalescent COVID-19. The sequenced sample was peripheral blood. In nucleotides, the CDR3 is TGTGCCACCAGTGATTTGCTCCTAGCGGGATTCGCAGATACGCAGTATTTT. Its protein is CATSDLLLAGFADTQYF.